This section outlines one TCR beta chain sequence together with its context. The antigen is undetermined. Here the CDR3 omits its conserved ending phenylalanine or tryptophan, so a read error is the likely source. From germline, CDR1 is MNHEY and CDR2 SVGAGI. The CDR3 is 14 residues long. Extraction of RNA together with DNA used roughly 19-32 mg of unsorted bulk tissue. These data originate in a study of tumor-infiltrating lymphocytes in primary liver carcinoma. Study-level results: Tumor specimens were characterized by a significantly higher top-250-clone fraction than blood (p = 0.039). Just around 7-25% of top clones spanned all five tumor regions.

The authors made TCR beta cDNA from around 500 ng total RNA with a constant-region primer. Investigators got TCR beta libraries out of three nested multiplex PCR rounds, done with slightly modified ARM-PCR. TRBV1-TRBV30 forward and Cbeta reverse primers drove the first two roughly 10-cycle rounds. TCRdb processed the multiplex PCR reads anew with MiXCR; each CDR3 protein has one entry. The table shows tens of thousands of distinct CDR3 sequences, with roughly two thirds occurring only once. This sequence originates from a man between 40 and 49 years old with primary liver carcinoma and hepatitis B virus infection. The sample taken for sequencing was liver tumor tissue from sampling region 4. Subset described: tumor region T4, right-lateral pole. V gene TRBV6-5 combines with J gene TRBJ1-1; no definite D call. The CDR3 DNA is TGTGCTAGCAGAACCGGACCTCCGAACACTGAAGCTTTCTCT. Encoded protein: CASRTGPPNTEAFS.